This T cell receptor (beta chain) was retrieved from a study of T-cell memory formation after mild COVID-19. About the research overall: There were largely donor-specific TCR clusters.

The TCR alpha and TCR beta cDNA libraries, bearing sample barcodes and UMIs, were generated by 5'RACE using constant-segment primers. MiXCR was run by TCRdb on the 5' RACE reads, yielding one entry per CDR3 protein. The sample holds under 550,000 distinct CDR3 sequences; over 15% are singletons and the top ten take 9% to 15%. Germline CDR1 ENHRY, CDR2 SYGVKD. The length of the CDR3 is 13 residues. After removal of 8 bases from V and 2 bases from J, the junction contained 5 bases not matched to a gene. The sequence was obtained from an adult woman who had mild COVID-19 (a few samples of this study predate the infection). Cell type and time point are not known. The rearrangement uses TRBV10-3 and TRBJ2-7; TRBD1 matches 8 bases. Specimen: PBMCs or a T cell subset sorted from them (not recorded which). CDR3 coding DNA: TGTGCCATCGGTGGACAGGGAGCCTACGAGCAGTACTTC. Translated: CAIGGQGAYEQYF.